The clone carrying this T cell receptor beta chain was recorded at least ten times. The CDR3 covers 15 residues. The V gene's germline CDR1 is SGHVS and CDR2 FNYEAQ. V lost 3 bases and J lost 1; bases outside the gene matches: 6. This sample stems from a study of T cells in Graves' hyperthyroidism and ophthalmopathy. Those patients with uncontrolled infection, other autoimmune disease, pregnancy or lactation were excluded. Template material for amplifying TCR beta CDR3 regions consisted of RNA transcripts. HTBI primers drove first-round RT-PCR of the TCR CDR3. MiXCR was run by TCRdb on the multiplex PCR reads, yielding one entry per CDR3 protein. The sample includes 200,000 to 250,000 distinct CDR3 sequences, about 17% of them seen just once.

The chain is built from TRBV7-6 and TRBJ2-7, with TRBD1 matching 7 bases. The receptor's source is a woman aged 18 to 35 with Graves' ophthalmopathy. Sequenced sample: blood. In nucleotides, the CDR3 is TGTGCCAGCAGCTTCGAGACAGGGTGGTCCTACGAGCAGTACTTC. This encodes CASSFETGWSYEQYF. Based on the CDR3 plus reference TRBV7-6 and TRBJ2-7, the full variable domain is GAGVSQSPRYKVTKRGQDVALRCDPISGHVSLYWYRQALGQGPEFLTYFNYEAQQDKSGLPNDRFSAERPEGSISTLTIQRTEQRDSAMYRCASSFETGWSYEQYFGPGTRLTVT.